Detailed here is one T cell receptor beta chain. TCRdb processed the RT-PCR reads anew with MiXCR; each CDR3 protein has one entry. This sample has hundreds of thousands of distinct CDR3 sequences, with about 8% found just once. The sample is drawn from a study of response to subunit inactivated influenza vaccine. The input for sequencing was PBMCs from blood, taken less than 30 months after vaccination. This receptor was identified in a man aged 50 to 69 who received an inactivated influenza vaccine.

The CDR3 coding sequence is TGTGCCAGCAGTTTCCTAGAGATGGATACGCAGTATTTT. It yields the protein CASSFLEMDTQYF. This chain uses TRBV12-3 or TRBV12-4 with TRBJ2-3; D remains unclear. V was shortened by 3 bases and J by 6 bases, with 10 bases between the two germline ends. The CDR3 consists of 13 residues.